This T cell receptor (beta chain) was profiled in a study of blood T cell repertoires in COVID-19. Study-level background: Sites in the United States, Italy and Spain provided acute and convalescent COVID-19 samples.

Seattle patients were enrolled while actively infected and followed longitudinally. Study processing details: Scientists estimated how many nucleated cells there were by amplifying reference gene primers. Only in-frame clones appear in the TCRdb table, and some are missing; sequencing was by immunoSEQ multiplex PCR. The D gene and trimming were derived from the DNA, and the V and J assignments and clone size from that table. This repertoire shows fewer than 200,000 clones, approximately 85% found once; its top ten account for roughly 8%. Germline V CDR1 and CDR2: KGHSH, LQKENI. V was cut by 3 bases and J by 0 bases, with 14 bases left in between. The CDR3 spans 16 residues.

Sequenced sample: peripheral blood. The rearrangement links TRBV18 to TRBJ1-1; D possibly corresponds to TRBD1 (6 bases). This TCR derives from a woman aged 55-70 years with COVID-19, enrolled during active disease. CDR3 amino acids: CASSPTTGLMNTEAFF. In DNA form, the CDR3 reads TGTGCCAGCTCACCCACGACAGGACTCATGAACACTGAAGCTTTCTTT.